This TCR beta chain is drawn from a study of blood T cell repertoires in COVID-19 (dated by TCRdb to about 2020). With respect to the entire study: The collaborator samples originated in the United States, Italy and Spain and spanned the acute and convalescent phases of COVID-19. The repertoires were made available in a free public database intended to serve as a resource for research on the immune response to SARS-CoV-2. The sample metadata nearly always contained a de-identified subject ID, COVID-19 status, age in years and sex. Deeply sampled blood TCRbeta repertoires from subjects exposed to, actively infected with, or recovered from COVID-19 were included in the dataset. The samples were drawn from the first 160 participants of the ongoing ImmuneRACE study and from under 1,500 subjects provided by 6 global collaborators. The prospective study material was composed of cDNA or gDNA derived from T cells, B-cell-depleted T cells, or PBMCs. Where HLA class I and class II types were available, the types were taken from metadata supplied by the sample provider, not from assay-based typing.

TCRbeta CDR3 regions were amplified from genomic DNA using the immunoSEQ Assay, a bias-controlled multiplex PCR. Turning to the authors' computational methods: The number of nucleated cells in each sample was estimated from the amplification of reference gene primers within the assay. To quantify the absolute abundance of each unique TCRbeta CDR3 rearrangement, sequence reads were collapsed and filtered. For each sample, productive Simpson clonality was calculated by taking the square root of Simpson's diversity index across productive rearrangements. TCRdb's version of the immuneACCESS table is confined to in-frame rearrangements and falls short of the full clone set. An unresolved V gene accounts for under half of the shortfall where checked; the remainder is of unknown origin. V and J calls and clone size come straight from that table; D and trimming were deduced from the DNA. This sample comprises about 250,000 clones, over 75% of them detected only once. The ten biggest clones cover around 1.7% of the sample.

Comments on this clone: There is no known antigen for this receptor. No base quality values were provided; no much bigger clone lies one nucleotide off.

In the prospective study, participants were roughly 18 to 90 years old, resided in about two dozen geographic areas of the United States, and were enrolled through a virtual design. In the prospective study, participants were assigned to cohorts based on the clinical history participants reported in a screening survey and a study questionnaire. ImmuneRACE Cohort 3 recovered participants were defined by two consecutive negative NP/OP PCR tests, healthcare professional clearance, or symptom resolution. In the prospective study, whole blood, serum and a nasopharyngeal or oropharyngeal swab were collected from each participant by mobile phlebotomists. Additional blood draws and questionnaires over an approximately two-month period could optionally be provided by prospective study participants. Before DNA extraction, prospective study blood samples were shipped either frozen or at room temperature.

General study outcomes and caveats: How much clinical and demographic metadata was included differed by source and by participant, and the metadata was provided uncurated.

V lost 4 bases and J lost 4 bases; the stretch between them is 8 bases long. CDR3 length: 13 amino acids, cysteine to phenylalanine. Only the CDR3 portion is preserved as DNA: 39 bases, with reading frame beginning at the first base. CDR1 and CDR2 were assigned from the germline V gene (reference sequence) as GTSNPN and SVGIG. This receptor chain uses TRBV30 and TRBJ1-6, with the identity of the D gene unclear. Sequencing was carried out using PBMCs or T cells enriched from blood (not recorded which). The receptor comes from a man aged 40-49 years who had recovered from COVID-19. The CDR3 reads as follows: CAWTESYNSPLHF. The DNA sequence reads TGTGCCTGGACGGAGTCTTATAATTCACCCCTCCACTTT.